This TCR beta chain was sequenced in a study of T cells after yellow fever vaccination. This clonotype has a handful of counts. As yet, its antigen is unknown. Study-level findings and limits: Abundant clonotypes from the bulk population could have been carried over as contaminants into FACS-sorted repertoires.

Looked up from germline, CDR1 is SGHTA and CDR2 is FQGNSA. With 5 bases clipped from V and 7 bases from J, the junction kept 5 bases outside the gene matches. CDR3 length: 15 amino acids. UMIs were added to TCR cDNA along with a universal primer site when it was made by 5'RACE template switching. TCRdb independently ran MiXCR on the 5' RACE reads; one entry per CDR3 protein. The sample carries just over 250,000 distinct CDR3 sequences, roughly 5.2% recorded once. The chain couples TRBV7-2 to TRBJ2-5; TRBD2 matches at 15 bases. Material: CD4+ T cells sorted from PBMCs, obtained on the day of the yellow fever booster vaccination. The receptor was derived from a man between 18 and 35 years old who received the YFV17D yellow fever vaccine. The CDR3 DNA is TGTGCCAGCAGCCCCGGACTAGCGGGGGGGCCGACCCAGTACTTC. Its protein product is CASSPGLAGGPTQYF.